The 15 T cell receptor beta chains below were found in one sample sequenced in a study of T cell responses to AZD1222 COVID-19 vaccine. Only in-frame clones appear in the TCRdb table, and some are missing; sequencing was by immunoSEQ multiplex PCR. Counted here are 110,000 to 150,000 clones, over 85% occurring once; the ten biggest clones make up over 1.5%. The sequencing used peripheral blood, collected on day 0 of AZD1222 vaccination. These receptors all stem from an adult in good health.

The genes are TRBV5-5 and TRBJ1-4, with 10 bases fitting TRBD1. The CDR3 is 14 residues long. From germline, CDR1 is SGHKS and CDR2 YYEKEE (reference sequence). V was pared by 4 bases and J by 10 bases, with 7 bases of the junction left unmatched. The DNA for the CDR3 is TGTGCCAGCAGCCCGGGACAGGGGTTAGGAAAACTGTTTTTT. It yields the protein CASSPGQGLGKLFF.

The V and J genes are TRBV18 and TRBJ2-7; TRBD2 agrees at 10 bases. This CDR3 is built from 15 residues. Germline values: CDR1 KGHSH, CDR2 LQKENI. With V trimmed by 3 bases and J by 3 bases, 5 bases remained unmatched. The CDR3 nucleotides read TGTGCCAGCTCACCTCGGACTAGCGGTTTCTACGAGCAGTACTTC. It specifies CASSPRTSGFYEQYF.

The chain employs TRBV29-1 and TRBJ2-1; possibly TRBD2 for D (6 bases). Germline-derived CDR1 and CDR2 are SQVTM and ANQGSEA. This CDR3 comprises 14 residues. V lost 6 bases, J lost 8 bases, and 20 bases lay in between. The CDR3 bases are TGCAGCGTCCCGGGGGTCCCAAGAGGCGATGAGCAGTTCTTC. It is translated as CSVPGVPRGDEQFF.

The rearrangement joins TRBV6-1 to TRBJ1-5; D gene ambiguous. CDR3 length equals 13 residues. Germline-derived CDR1 and CDR2 are MNHNS and SASEGT. V gave up 2 bases and J gave up 6 bases, with 8 bases separating them. CDR3 bases: TGTGCCAGCAGTGAATCTAGCCCTCAGCCCCAGCATTTT. The encoded protein is CASSESSPQPQHF.

This clone was observed a single time. This chain's CDR3 is CASSLGGTHGGYTF. In DNA form, the CDR3 reads TGTGCCAGCAGTTTAGGGGGGACCCATGGGGGCTACACCTTC. This sequence joins TRBV27 and TRBJ1-2; the D gene is possibly TRBD1 (5 bases). V dropped 2 bases and J dropped 8 bases, with 15 bases sitting between them. Germline loops: CDR1 MNHEY, CDR2 SMNVEV (reference sequence). The CDR3 sequence is 14 residues long.

The chain employs TRBV12-3 or TRBV12-4 and TRBJ2-5; 7 nucleotides align to TRBD1. The CDR3 sequence is 13 residues long. V was pared by 6 bases and J by 5 bases, with 6 bases of the junction left unmatched. The CDR3 sequence is CASSSTGRETQYF. The CDR3, as DNA: TGTGCCAGCAGCTCGACAGGGCGGGAGACCCAGTACTTC.

This clone showed up just once. The genes are TRBV5-4 and TRBJ1-6; TRBD1 agrees at 8 bases. This CDR3 spans 14 amino acids. CDR1 SGHNT and CDR2 YYREEE come from the germline V gene (reference sequence). V gave up 5 bases and J gave up 9 bases; unmatched junction bases: 7. CDR3 in DNA: TGTGCCAGCAGGCCGGGACAGGACCTTTCACCCCTCCACTTT. Encoded protein: CASRPGQDLSPLHF.

The chain joins TRBV6-5 to TRBJ1-2; D is ambiguous. CDR1 MNHEY and CDR2 SVGAGI come from the germline V gene. The length of the CDR3 is 13 residues. V shed 3 bases and J shed 4 bases, with 9 bases lying between them. Here the CDR3 DNA reads TGTGCCAGCAGTTATCAACCCCTCTATGGCTACACCTTC. Amino acids: CASSYQPLYGYTF.

The chain uses TRBV6-1 and TRBJ1-2; 8 nucleotides line up with TRBD1. This CDR3 contains 16 residues. The V gene end was trimmed by 2 bases and the J gene end by 5 bases; junction bases not matched to a gene: 10. Looked up from germline, CDR1 is MNHNS and CDR2 is SASEGT. CDR3 residues: CASSEYRTGLEYGYTF. The CDR3, as DNA: TGTGCCAGCAGTGAATATCGGACAGGGCTGGAATATGGCTACACCTTC.

J is TRBJ2-5 and V is TRBV7-8; TRBD2 aligns across 7 bases. V dropped 5 bases and J dropped 2; count of bases not matched to a gene: 5. Germline CDR1 reads SGHVS; CDR2 reads FQNEAQ. The CDR3 has 14 residues. The CDR3 reads CASSGRGLQETQYF. The CDR3, as DNA: TGTGCCAGCAGCGGGAGGGGTCTGCAAGAGACCCAGTACTTC. Full variable domain (remainder filled in from reference TRBV7-8 and TRBJ2-5): GAGVSQSPRYKVAKRGQDVALRCDPISGHVSLFWYQQALGQGPEFLTYFQNEAQLDKSGLPSDRFFAERPEGSVSTLKIQRTQQEDSAVYLCASSGRGLQETQYFGPGTRLLVL.

This chain joins TRBV19 and TRBJ2-5, with 11 nucleotides matching TRBD2. The CDR3 totals 15 residues. Germline CDR1 reads LNHDA; CDR2 reads SQIVND (reference sequence). V trimming: 6 bases; J trimming: 5 bases; junction bases outside the gene matches: 8. The CDR3 sequence: CASSNSGRAWETQYF. Here the CDR3 DNA reads TGTGCCAGTAGCAATAGCGGGAGGGCCTGGGAGACCCAGTACTTC.

The CDR3 DNA follows: TGCGCCGCCGGGGACACCAACACCGGGGAGCTGTTTTTT. Encoded protein: CAAGDTNTGELFF. The rearrangement links TRBV4-1 to TRBJ2-2; D might be TRBD1 (6 bases). Germline V CDR1 and CDR2: MGHRA, YSYEKL. This CDR3 has 13 residues. V was pared by 11 bases and J by 2 bases, with 12 bases between.

The V call is TRBV10-3, the J call TRBJ2-2; D is uncertain. Germline V gene sequence: CDR1 ENHRY, CDR2 SYGVKD. The CDR3 is made up of 17 amino acids. V dropped 10 bases and J dropped 0 bases, with 21 bases sitting between them. CDR3 coding DNA: TGTGCCACCTCCGGGTCCTTTTTAACGGCGAACACCGGGGAGCTGTTTTTT. Its translation is CATSGSFLTANTGELFF.

This chain's CDR3 is CASSAGLAEPYNEQFF. The CDR3 DNA sequence: TGTGCCAGCAGTGCAGGACTAGCAGAACCTTACAATGAGCAGTTCTTC. The chain joins TRBV2 to TRBJ2-1; 8 nucleotides agree with TRBD2. Looked up from germline, CDR1 is SNHLY and CDR2 is FYNNEI. With 4 bases clipped from V and 4 bases from J, the junction kept 9 bases outside the gene matches. The CDR3 is 16 amino acids.

Comment on this clone: This specimen includes other DNA sequences encoding the same CDR3. The CDR3 sequence: CASSWGGETQYF. The CDR3 DNA follows: TGTGCCAGCAGCTGGGGGGGAGAGACCCAGTACTTC. V is TRBV7-9 and J is TRBJ2-5, with 7 bases identical to TRBD2. V lost 4 bases to trimming and J lost 4 bases; unmatched junction nucleotides: 0. The CDR3 is made up of 12 amino acids. Germline CDR1 and CDR2: SEHNR and FQNEAQ (reference sequence).